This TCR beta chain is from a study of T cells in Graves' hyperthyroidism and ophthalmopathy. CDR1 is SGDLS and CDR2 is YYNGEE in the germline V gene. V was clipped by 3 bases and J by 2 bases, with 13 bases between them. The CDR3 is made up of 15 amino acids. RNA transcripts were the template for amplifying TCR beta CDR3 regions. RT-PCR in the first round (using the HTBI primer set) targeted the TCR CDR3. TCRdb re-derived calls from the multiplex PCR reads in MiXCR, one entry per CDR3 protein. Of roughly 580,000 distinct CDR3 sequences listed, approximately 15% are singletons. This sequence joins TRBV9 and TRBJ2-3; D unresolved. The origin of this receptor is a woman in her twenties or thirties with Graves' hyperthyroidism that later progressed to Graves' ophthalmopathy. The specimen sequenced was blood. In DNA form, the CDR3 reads TGTGCCAGCAGCGCCGTTCCAGCTACCACAGATACGCAGTATTTT. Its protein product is CASSAVPATTDTQYF.